The T cell receptor (beta chain) described here comes from a study of glioma-infiltrating T cells. General study results and limits: Very few CDR3 sequences were shared between tissue and blood. Gliomas, especially low-grade, showed above-expected tissue-blood divergence; non-neoplastic patients showed below.

As for this clonotype: Its antigen is not identified. A read error may produce the germline difference seen at one junction end.

Using RNA template, CDR3s of TCR alpha and beta were amplified with iRepertoire arm-PCR. One-step reverse transcription and amplification started from about 100-400 ng of tissue mRNA or PBMC total RNA. TCRdb re-analysed the multiplex PCR reads in MiXCR, keeping a single row per CDR3 protein. Here the sample spans around 130,000 distinct CDR3 sequences, around 25% being singletons. The sample consisted of glioma tissue, nonneoplastic brain tissue, or PBMCs (not recorded which). The origin of this receptor is a human donor with low-grade glioma or glioblastoma, undergoing nonglioma brain surgery, or in good health (not recorded which).

The CDR3 DNA follows: TGTGCCAGTAGTGGTACAGGGGGCGCTTTACAAGAGACCCGGTACTTC. Protein sequence: CASSGTGGALQETRYF. V and J are TRBV19 and TRBJ2-5, with 9 bases identical to TRBD1. Looked up from germline, CDR1 is LNHDA and CDR2 is SQIVND (reference sequence). The CDR3 is made up of 16 amino acids.